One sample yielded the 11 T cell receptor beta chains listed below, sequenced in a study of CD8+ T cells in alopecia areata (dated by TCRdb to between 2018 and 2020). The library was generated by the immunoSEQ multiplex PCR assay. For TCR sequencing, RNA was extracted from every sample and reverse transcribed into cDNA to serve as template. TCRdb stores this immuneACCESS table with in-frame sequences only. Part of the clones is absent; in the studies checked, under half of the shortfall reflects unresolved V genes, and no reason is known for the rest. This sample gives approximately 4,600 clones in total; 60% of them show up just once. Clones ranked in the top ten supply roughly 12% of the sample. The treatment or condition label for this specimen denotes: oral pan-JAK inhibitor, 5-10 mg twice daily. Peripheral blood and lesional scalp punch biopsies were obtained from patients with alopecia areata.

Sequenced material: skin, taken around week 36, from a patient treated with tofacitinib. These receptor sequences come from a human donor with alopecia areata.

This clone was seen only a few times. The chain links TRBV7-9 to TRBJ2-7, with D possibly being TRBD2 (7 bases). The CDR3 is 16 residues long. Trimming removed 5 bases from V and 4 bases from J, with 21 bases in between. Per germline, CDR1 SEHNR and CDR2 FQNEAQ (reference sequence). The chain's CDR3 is CASSAPGGAVGYEQYF. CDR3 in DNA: TGTGCCAGCAGCGCCCCTGGGGGGGCAGTGGGTTACGAGCAGTACTTC. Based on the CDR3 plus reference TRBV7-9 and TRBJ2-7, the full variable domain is DTGVSQNPRHKITKRGQNVTFRCDPISEHNRLYWYRQTLGQGPEFLTYFQNEAQLEKSRLLSDRFSAERPKGSFSTLEIQRTEQGDSAMYLCASSAPGGAVGYEQYFGPGTRLTVT.

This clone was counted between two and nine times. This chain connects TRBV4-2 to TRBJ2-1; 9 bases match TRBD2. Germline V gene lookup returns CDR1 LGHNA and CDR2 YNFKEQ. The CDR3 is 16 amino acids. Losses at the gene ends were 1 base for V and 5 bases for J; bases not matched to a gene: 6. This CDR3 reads CASSQGASGTDNEQFF. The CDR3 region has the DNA TGTGCCAGCAGCCAAGGGGCTAGCGGGACAGACAATGAGCAGTTCTTC.

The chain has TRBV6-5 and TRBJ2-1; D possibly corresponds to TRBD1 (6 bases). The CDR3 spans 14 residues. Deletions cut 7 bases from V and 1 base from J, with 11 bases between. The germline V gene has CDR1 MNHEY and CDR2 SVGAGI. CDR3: CASTDRFSYNEQFF. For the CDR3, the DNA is TGTGCCAGCACCGACAGGTTTTCCTACAATGAGCAGTTCTTC.

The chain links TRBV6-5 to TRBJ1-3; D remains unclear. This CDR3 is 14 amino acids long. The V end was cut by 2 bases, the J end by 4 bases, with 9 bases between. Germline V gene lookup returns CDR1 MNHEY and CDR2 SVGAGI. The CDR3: CASSYTISGNTIYF. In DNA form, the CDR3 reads TGTGCCAGCAGTTACACGATATCAGGAAACACCATATATTTT.

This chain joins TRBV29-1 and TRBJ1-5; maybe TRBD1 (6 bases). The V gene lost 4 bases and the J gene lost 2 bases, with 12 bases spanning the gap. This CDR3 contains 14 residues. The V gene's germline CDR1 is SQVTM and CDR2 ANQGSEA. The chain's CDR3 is CSVVSGEGNQPQHF. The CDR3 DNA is TGCAGCGTTGTATCAGGGGAGGGCAATCAGCCCCAGCATTTT.

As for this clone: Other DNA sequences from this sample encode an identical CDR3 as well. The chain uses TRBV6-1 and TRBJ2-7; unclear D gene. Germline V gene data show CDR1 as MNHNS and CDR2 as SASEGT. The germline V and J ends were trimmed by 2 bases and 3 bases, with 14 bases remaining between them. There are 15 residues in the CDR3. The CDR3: CASSEFGFPDYEQYF. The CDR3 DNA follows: TGTGCCAGCAGTGAATTCGGGTTCCCTGACTACGAGCAGTACTTC.

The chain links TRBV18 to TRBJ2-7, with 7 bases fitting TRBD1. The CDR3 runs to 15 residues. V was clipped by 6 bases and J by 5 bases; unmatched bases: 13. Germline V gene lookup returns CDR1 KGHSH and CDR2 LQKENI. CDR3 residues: CASSPQGVSRNEQYF. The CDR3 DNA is TGTGCCAGCTCGCCCCAGGGGGTGTCGAGGAACGAGCAGTACTTC.

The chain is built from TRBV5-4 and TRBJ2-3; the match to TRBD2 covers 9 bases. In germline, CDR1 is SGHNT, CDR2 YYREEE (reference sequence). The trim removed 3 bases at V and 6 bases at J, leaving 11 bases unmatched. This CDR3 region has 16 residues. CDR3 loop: CASSSPSSGRTDTQYF. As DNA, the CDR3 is TGTGCCAGCAGCTCCCCCTCAAGCGGGAGGACCGATACGCAGTATTTT.

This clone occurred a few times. DNA for the CDR3: TGTGCCAGCTCACCACCCCTAGCGGCTAGCTCCTACAATGAGCAGTTCTTC. Translating it yields CASSPPLAASSYNEQFF. The chain recombines TRBV18 with TRBJ2-1; 7 bases fit TRBD2. V lost 0 bases to trimming and J lost 0 bases; unmatched junction nucleotides: 5. This CDR3 contains 17 residues. Germline values: CDR1 KGHSH, CDR2 LQKENI.

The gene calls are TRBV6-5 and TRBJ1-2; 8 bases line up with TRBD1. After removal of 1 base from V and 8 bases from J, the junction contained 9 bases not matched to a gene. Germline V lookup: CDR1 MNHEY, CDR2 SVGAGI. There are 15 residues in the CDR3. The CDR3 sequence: CASSYFSRGRGGYTF. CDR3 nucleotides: TGTGCCAGCAGTTACTTCTCCAGGGGGCGCGGCGGCTACACCTTC.

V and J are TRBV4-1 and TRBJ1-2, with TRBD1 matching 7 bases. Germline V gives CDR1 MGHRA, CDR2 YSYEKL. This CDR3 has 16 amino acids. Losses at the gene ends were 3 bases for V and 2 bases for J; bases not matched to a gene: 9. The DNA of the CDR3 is TGCGCCAGCAGCCACGACACTCGGACAGGAAACTATGGCTACACCTTC. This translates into CASSHDTRTGNYGYTF.